The 15 T cell receptor beta chains given below trace back to one sample, sequenced in a study of cytomegalovirus exposure and HLA in healthy donors. The PCR made use of 60 Vbeta and 13 Jbeta primers. The repertoire was sequenced with immunoSEQ multiplex PCR; TCRdb's copy has only in-frame clones and lacks some. This sample has 75,000 to 100,000 clones, with around 78% found just once. Material for sequencing was PBMCs. These receptors all come from a man aged 25 to 40 in good health and CMV-seronegative.

This clone turned up a few times. The genes are TRBV27 and TRBJ2-3; 14 nucleotides agree with TRBD2. Germline loops: CDR1 MNHEY, CDR2 SMNVEV (reference sequence). The junction had 6 bases not matched to a gene; V was cut back by 4 bases and J by 6 bases. CDR3 length: 16 amino acids. This CDR3 reads CASSSGTSGRIDTQYF. The CDR3 nucleotides read TGTGCCAGCAGTTCAGGGACTAGCGGGAGAATTGATACGCAGTATTTT.

The J gene is TRBJ1-5, the V gene TRBV6-1; no clear D gene. Germline loops: CDR1 MNHNS, CDR2 SASEGT. This CDR3 spans 13 amino acids. V shed 4 bases and J shed 6 bases, with 10 bases lying between them. The chain's CDR3 is CASSVTGSQPQHF. CDR3 sequence (DNA): TGTGCCAGCAGTGTTACGGGAAGTCAGCCCCAGCATTTT.

The V call is TRBV7-9, the J call TRBJ2-3, with D hard to call. V lost 4 bases and J lost 2, with 10 bases in between. The CDR3 extends over 14 amino acids. Germline values: CDR1 SEHNR, CDR2 FQNEAQ (reference sequence). CDR3 coding DNA: TGTGCCAGCAGCTATGATAGCTACACAGATACGCAGTATTTT. Its protein is CASSYDSYTDTQYF.

The chain has TRBV7-9 and TRBJ2-4; no clear D gene. The CDR3 has 16 amino acids. Trimming took off 4 bases at V and 0 bases at J, with 13 bases between the two ends. The V gene's germline CDR1 is SEHNR and CDR2 FQNEAQ (reference sequence). The chain's CDR3 is CASSSRSAAAKNIQYF. DNA of the CDR3: TGTGCCAGCAGCTCTCGGTCGGCGGCAGCCAAAAACATTCAGTACTTC.

CDR3 protein: CASSLDRSNYGYTF. The CDR3 DNA sequence: TGTGCCAGCAGCTTGGACAGATCTAACTATGGCTACACCTTC. The rearrangement links TRBV11-2 to TRBJ1-2; D is possibly TRBD1 (6 bases). Germline assignment: CDR1 SGHAT and CDR2 FQNNGV. This CDR3 contains 14 residues. Trimming pared 3 bases from V and 0 bases from J, leaving 8 bases between.

This chain uses TRBV6-5 with TRBJ1-1; D unclear. The germline V gene has CDR1 MNHEY and CDR2 SVGAGI. The ends were cut back, 5 bases at V and 1 base at J, with 14 bases in the middle. The CDR3 covers 15 residues. The CDR3 sequence is CASSPPVLSNTEAFF. Here the CDR3 DNA reads TGTGCCAGCAGTCCCCCTGTCCTTTCGAACACTGAAGCTTTCTTT.

The rearrangement uses TRBV19 and TRBJ1-6; D not resolved. V was clipped by 1 base and J by 11 bases, with 15 bases between them. The CDR3 is made up of 15 amino acids. The V gene's germline CDR1 is LNHDA and CDR2 SQIVND (reference sequence). For the CDR3, the DNA is TGTGCCAGTAGTATAGGGCAGGCCGATATAGCACCCCTCCACTTT. It codes for CASSIGQADIAPLHF.

CDR3 DNA: TGTGCCAGTAGTATCCCCGGGAGCTCCTACAATGAGCAGTTCTTC. Its protein product is CASSIPGSSYNEQFF. The chain joins TRBV19 to TRBJ2-1; D possibly corresponds to TRBD2 (6 bases). The CDR3 consists of 15 residues. V was trimmed by 3 bases and J by 0 bases, leaving 9 bases between them. Germline V lookup: CDR1 LNHDA, CDR2 SQIVND (reference sequence). The complete variable domain, with remaining parts taken from reference TRBV19 and TRBJ2-1, reads DGGITQSPKYLFRKEGQNVTLSCEQNLNHDAMYWYRQDPGQGLRLIYYSQIVNDFQKGDIAEGYSVSREKKESFPLTVTSAQKNPTAFYLCASSIPGSSYNEQFFGPGTRLTVL.

The J gene is TRBJ1-1, the V gene TRBV6-1, with no clear D. The CDR3 covers 12 residues. The germline CDR1 and CDR2 sequences are MNHNS and SASEGT. With 7 bases removed from V and 4 bases from J, the gap between germline ends came to 10 bases. CDR3 DNA sequence: TGTGCCAGCACCCGGTATGGCACTGAAGCTTTCTTT. Its translation: CASTRYGTEAFF.

The rearrangement links TRBV5-6 to TRBJ1-2, with D perhaps TRBD1 (5 bases). The CDR3 totals 17 residues. Trimming took off 4 bases at V and 2 bases at J, with 21 bases between the two ends. In germline, CDR1 is SGHDT, CDR2 YYEEEE. The CDR3 nucleotides are TGTGCCAGCAGCCAAAGGGGTGCGGACTACTTCAACTATGGCTACACCTTC. Protein sequence: CASSQRGADYFNYGYTF.

As concerns this clone: The same CDR3 arises from other DNA sequences in this sample as well. The V and J genes are TRBV9 and TRBJ1-1; no reliable D call. The CDR3 covers 15 residues. V lost 4 bases to trimming and J lost 0 bases, with 13 bases between them. Germline V gives CDR1 SGDLS, CDR2 YYNGEE. The CDR3 loop is CASSTPTGLNTEAFF. The CDR3 coding sequence is TGTGCCAGCAGCACCCCCACGGGTTTGAACACTGAAGCTTTCTTT.

The J gene is TRBJ2-3, the V gene TRBV2; 9 nucleotides line up with TRBD1. The trim removed 5 bases at V and 9 bases at J, leaving 9 bases unmatched. CDR1 and CDR2 from the germline V gene are SNHLY and FYNNEI. This CDR3 is 14 amino acids long. The CDR3 here is CASSPGQGSWTQYF. CDR3 coding DNA: TGTGCCAGCAGTCCCGGACAGGGGTCCTGGACGCAGTATTTT.

The chain employs TRBV6-6 and TRBJ2-1; 11 bases line up with TRBD1. The CDR3 has 15 residues. The V gene end was trimmed by 7 bases and the J gene end by 2 bases; junction bases not matched to a gene: 4. Germline-derived CDR1 and CDR2 are MNHNY and SVGAGI (reference sequence). In DNA, the CDR3 is TGTGCCAGCACCTGGGACAGGGGGACCTACAATGAGCAGTTCTTC. Its protein product is CASTWDRGTYNEQFF.

On this clone itself: One junction end disagrees with the germline gene, perhaps due to a read error. The CDR3 DNA reads as TGTGCCAGCAAACTAGCGGGAGGCTCCTACAATGAGCGGTTCTTC. Its translation: CASKLAGGSYNERFF. This chain connects TRBV6-5 to TRBJ2-1, with TRBD2 matching 12 bases. CDR3 size: 15 residues. Germline V gene data show CDR1 as MNHEY and CDR2 as SVGAGI.

The rearrangement uses TRBV7-6 and TRBJ2-3, with a possible D match to TRBD2 (6 bases). The length of the CDR3 is 14 residues. CDR1 and CDR2 from the germline V gene are SGHVS and FNYEAQ. The V gene lost 5 bases and the J gene lost 4 bases, with 13 bases spanning the gap. The DNA for the CDR3 is TGTGCCAGCAGCCTAGGGACTGCATCAGATACGCAGTATTTT. Its protein is CASSLGTASDTQYF.